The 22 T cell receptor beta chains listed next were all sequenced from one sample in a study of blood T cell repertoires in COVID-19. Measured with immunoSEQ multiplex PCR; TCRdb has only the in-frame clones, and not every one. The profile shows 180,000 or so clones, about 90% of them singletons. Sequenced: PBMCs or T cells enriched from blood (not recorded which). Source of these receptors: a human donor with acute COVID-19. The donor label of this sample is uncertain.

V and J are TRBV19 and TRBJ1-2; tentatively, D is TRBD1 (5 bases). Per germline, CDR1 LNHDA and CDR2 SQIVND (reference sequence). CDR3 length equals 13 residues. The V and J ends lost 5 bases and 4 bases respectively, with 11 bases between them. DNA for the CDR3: TGTGCCAGTAGTTACGGGACTGCCTATGGCTACACCTTC. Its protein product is CASSYGTAYGYTF.

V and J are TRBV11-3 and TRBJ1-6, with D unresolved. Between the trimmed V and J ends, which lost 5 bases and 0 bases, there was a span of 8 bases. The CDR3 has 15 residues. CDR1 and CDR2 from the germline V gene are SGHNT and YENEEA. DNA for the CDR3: TGTGCCAGCAGCCGCGAGTGCTCCTATAATTCACCCCTCCACTTT. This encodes CASSRECSYNSPLHF.

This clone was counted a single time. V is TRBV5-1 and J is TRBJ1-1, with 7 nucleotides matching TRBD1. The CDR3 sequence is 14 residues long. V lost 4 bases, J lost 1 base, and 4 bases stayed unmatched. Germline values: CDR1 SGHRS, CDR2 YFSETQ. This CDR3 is CASSVRDRNTEAFF. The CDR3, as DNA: TGCGCCAGCAGCGTCCGGGACAGGAACACTGAAGCTTTCTTT.

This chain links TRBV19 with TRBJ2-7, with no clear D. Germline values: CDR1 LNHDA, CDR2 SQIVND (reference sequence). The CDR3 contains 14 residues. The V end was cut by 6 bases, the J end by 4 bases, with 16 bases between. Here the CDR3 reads CASSLAGRFYEQYF. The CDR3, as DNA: TGTGCCAGTAGCCTGGCAGGTCGCTTTTACGAGCAGTACTTC. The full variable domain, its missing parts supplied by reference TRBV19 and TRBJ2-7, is DGGITQSPKYLFRKEGQNVTLSCEQNLNHDAMYWYRQDPGQGLRLIYYSQIVNDFQKGDIAEGYSVSREKKESFPLTVTSAQKNPTAFYLCASSLAGRFYEQYFGPGTRLTVT.

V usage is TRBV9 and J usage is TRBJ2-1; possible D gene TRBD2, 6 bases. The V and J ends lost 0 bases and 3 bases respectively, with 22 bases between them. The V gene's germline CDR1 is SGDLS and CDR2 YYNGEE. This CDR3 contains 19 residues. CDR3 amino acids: CASSVGLSGRGASYNEQFF. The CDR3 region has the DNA TGTGCCAGCAGCGTAGGTTTAAGCGGGCGGGGAGCTAGCTACAATGAGCAGTTCTTC.

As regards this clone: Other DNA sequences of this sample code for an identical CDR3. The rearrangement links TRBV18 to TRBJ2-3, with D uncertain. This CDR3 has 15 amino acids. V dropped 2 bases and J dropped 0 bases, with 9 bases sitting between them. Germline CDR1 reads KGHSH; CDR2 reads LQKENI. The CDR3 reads CASSPGTASTDTQYF. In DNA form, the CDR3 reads TGTGCCAGCTCACCAGGAACAGCTAGCACAGATACGCAGTATTTT.

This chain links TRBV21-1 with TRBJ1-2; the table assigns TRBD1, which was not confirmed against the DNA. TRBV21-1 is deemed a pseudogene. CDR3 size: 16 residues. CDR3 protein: CASSKVRTGVDYGYTF. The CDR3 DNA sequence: TGTGCCAGCAGCAAAGTAAGGACAGGGGTGGACTATGGCTACACCTTC.

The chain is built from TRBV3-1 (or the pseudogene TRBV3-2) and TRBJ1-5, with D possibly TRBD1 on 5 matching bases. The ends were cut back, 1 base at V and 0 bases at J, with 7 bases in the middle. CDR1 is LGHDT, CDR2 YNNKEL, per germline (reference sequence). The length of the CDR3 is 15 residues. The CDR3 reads CASSQGQFSNQPQHF. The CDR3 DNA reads TGTGCCAGCAGCCAAGGACAGTTTAGCAATCAGCCCCAGCATTTT.

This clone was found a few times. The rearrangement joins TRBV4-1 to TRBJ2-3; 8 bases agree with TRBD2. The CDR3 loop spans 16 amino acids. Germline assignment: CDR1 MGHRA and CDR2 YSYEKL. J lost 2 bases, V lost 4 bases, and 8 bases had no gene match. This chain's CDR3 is CASSPGGPTSTDTQYF. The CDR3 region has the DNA TGCGCCAGCAGCCCGGGGGGGCCCACCTCCACAGATACGCAGTATTTT.

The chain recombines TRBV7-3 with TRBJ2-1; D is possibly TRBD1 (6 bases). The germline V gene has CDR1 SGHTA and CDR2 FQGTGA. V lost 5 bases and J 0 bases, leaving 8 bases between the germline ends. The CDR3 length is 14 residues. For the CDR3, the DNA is TGTGCCAGCAGCCCGGACAGCTCCTACAATGAGCAGTTCTTC. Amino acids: CASSPDSSYNEQFF.

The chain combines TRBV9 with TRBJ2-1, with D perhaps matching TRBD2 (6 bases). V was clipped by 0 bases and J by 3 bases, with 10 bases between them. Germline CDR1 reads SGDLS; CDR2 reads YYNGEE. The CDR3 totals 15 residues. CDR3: CASSVGRLVYNEQFF. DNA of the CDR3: TGTGCCAGCAGCGTAGGACGACTAGTCTACAATGAGCAGTTCTTC.

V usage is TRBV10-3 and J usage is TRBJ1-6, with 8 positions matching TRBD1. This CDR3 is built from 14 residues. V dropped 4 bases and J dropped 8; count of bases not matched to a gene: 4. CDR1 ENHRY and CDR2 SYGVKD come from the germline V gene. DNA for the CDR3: TGTGCCATCAGTGTAGACAGGGGAGATTCACCCCTCCACTTT. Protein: CAISVDRGDSPLHF.

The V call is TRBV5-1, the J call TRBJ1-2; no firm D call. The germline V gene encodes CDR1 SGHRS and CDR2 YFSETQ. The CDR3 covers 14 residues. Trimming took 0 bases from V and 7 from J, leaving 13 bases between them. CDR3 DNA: TGCGCCAGCAGCTTGGATGACAACTTTGGTGGCTACACCTTC. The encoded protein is CASSLDDNFGGYTF.

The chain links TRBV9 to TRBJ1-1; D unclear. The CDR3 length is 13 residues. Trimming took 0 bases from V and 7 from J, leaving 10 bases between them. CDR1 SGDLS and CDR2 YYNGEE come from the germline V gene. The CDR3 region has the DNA TGTGCCAGCAGCGTAGACCCAGAGGGTGAAGCTTTCTTT. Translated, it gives CASSVDPEGEAFF.

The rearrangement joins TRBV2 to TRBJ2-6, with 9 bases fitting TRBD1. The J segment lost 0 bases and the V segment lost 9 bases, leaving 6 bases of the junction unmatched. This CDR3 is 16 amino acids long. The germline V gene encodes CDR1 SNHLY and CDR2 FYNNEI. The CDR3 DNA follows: TGTGCCAGAGGACAGGGGTCGAACTCTGGGGCCAACGTCCTGACTTTC. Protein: CARGQGSNSGANVLTF. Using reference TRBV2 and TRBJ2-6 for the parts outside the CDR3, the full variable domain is EPEVTQTPSHQVTQMGQEVILRCVPISNHLYFYWYRQILGQKVEFLVSFYNNEISEKSEIFDDQFSVERPDGSNFTLKIRSTKLEDSAMYFCARGQGSNSGANVLTFGAGSRLTVL.

The CDR3: CASSPSSGGETEAFF. The CDR3 nucleotides are TGTGCCAGCAGCCCCTCCTCGGGGGGGGAGACTGAAGCTTTCTTT. The V call is TRBV3-1 (or the pseudogene TRBV3-2), the J call TRBJ1-1; D is perhaps TRBD1 (5 bases). V shed 4 bases and J shed 5 bases, with 17 bases lying between them. Germline CDR1 LGHDT, CDR2 YNNKEL (reference sequence). The CDR3 has 15 residues.

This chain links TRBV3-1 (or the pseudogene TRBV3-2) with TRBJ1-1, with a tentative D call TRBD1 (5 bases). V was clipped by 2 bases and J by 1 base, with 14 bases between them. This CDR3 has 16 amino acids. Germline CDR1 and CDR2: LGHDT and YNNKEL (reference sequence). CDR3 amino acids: CASSQKGLRPNTEAFF. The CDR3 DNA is TGTGCCAGCAGCCAAAAGGGGCTTAGACCGAACACTGAAGCTTTCTTT.

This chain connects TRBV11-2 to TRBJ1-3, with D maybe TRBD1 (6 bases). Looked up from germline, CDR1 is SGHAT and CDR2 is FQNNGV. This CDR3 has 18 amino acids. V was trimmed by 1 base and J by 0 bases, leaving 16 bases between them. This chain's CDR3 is CASSLAPQKQGSGNTIYF. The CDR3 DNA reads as TGTGCCAGCAGCTTAGCCCCTCAAAAACAGGGCTCTGGAAACACCATATATTTT.

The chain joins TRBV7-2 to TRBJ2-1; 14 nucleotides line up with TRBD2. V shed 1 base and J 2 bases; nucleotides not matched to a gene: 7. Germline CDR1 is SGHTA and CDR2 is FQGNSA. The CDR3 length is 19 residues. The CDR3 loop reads CASSLVPGLAGDPYNEQFF. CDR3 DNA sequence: TGTGCCAGCAGCTTAGTCCCGGGACTAGCGGGGGACCCCTACAATGAGCAGTTCTTC.

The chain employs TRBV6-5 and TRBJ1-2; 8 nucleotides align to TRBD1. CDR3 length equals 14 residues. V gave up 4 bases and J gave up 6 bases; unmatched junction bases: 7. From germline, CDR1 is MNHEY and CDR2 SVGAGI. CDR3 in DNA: TGTGCCAGCAGTTCCGTCGGACAGGGCGATGGCTACACCTTC. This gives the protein CASSSVGQGDGYTF.

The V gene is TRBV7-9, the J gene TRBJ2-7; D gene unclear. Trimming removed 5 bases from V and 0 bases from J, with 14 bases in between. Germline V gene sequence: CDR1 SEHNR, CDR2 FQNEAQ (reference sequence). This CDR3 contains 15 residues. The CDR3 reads CASSTRRGVSYEQYF. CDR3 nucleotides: TGTGCCAGCAGCACACGTCGTGGAGTCTCCTACGAGCAGTACTTC.

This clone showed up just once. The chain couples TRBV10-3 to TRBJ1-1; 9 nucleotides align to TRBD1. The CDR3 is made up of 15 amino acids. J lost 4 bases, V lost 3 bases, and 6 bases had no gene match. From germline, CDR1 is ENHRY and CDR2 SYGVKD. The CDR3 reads CAISENDRGGTEAFF. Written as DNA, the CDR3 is TGTGCCATCAGTGAAAATGACAGGGGGGGCACTGAAGCTTTCTTT.